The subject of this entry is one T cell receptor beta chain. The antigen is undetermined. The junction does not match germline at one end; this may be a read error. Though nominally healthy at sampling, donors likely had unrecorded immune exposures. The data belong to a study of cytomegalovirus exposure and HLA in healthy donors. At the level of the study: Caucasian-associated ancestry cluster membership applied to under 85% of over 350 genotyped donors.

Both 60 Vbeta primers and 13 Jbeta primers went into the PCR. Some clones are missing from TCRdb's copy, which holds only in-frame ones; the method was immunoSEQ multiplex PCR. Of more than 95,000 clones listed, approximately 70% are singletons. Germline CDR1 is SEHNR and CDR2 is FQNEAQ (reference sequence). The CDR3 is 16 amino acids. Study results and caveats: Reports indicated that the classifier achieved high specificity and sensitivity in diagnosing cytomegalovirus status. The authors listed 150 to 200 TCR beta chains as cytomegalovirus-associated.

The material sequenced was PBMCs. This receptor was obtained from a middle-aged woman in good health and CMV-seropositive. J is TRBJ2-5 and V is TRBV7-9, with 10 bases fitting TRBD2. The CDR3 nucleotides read TGTTCCAGCAGCTGGGAGAGCGGGAGGGCCGAGGAGACCCAGTACTTC. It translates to CSSSWESGRAEETQYF.